The rows below give T cell receptor beta chains drawn from one sample of a study of beta chain features in type 1 diabetes. TCRdb's copy holds only in-frame clones and misses some; the assay was immunoSEQ multiplex PCR. The data show 150,000 to 180,000 clones, with approximately 8.1% seen just once and about 0.6% held by the top ten. The specimen was central memory CD4+ T cells from blood. The receptors derive from a man in his late teens or twenties in good health. Both conserved end residues are part of each CDR3. The order of the fields is V gene, D gene, J gene, clone size, CDR3 DNA, CDR3 protein. D genes are given only for firm matches. Size is stated for part of the rows, as once, few or many counts, or as a class when the clone is expanded.

v_call: TRBV18
d_call: .
j_call: TRBJ2-7
clone_size: few
cdr3_nt: TGTGCCAGCTCACCACCCGCGTTCGCCTACGAGCAGTACTTC
cdr3_aa: CASSPPAFAYEQYF

v_call: TRBV9
d_call: .
j_call: TRBJ2-5
clone_size: few
cdr3_nt: TGTGCCAGCAGCGTAGCCCCCGGGGTCCAAGAGACCCAGTACTTC
cdr3_aa: CASSVAPGVQETQYF

v_call: TRBV25-1
d_call: TRBD1
j_call: TRBJ1-2
clone_size: .
cdr3_nt: TGTGCCAGCAGTGGCCCAGGGGGCTTTTGGGGCTACACCTTC
cdr3_aa: CASSGPGGFWGYTF

v_call: TRBV28
d_call: .
j_call: TRBJ2-1
clone_size: many
cdr3_nt: TGTGCCAGCAGAGACCACAGGTTAAGTGAGCAGTTCTTC
cdr3_aa: CASRDHRLSEQFF

v_call: TRBV5-6
d_call: TRBD1
j_call: TRBJ2-4
clone_size: few
cdr3_nt: TGTGCCAGCAGCCCCGGACAGGGTCGCATTCAGTACTTC
cdr3_aa: CASSPGQGRIQYF

v_call: TRBV6-1
d_call: TRBD1
j_call: TRBJ2-3
clone_size: few
cdr3_nt: TGTGCCAGCAGTGAAGTTTTCCAGGGGGCAGATACGCAGTATTTT
cdr3_aa: CASSEVFQGADTQYF

v_call: TRBV18
d_call: .
j_call: TRBJ2-5
clone_size: .
cdr3_nt: TGTGCCAGCTCACCACTGCTAGCTGGGGAGACCCAGTACTTC
cdr3_aa: CASSPLLAGETQYF

v_call: TRBV10-3
d_call: .
j_call: TRBJ1-2
clone_size: few
cdr3_nt: TGTGCCATCACCCGTGCGACAGGAGACCTATCCGCTAACTATGGCTACACCTTC
cdr3_aa: CAITRATGDLSANYGYTF

v_call: TRBV28
d_call: .
j_call: TRBJ1-1
clone_size: few
cdr3_nt: TGTGCCAGCACCAAATTAGGGTGGTCGGGGGACCCGAACACTGAAGCTTTCTTT
cdr3_aa: CASTKLGWSGDPNTEAFF

v_call: TRBV5-4
d_call: TRBD2
j_call: TRBJ2-7
clone_size: few
cdr3_nt: TGTGCCAGCAGCTTGGAAGCGGGAGAAGAAGAGCAGTACTTC
cdr3_aa: CASSLEAGEEEQYF

v_call: TRBV4-2
d_call: .
j_call: TRBJ2-6
clone_size: few
cdr3_nt: TGTGCCAGCAGCCAGAAGCGGGACACAAACTCTGGGGCCAACGTCCTGACTTTC
cdr3_aa: CASSQKRDTNSGANVLTF

v_call: TRBV5-4
d_call: .
j_call: TRBJ2-7
clone_size: .
cdr3_nt: TGTGCCAGCAGCCGGACAGATTCCTACGAGCAGTACTTC
cdr3_aa: CASSRTDSYEQYF

v_call: TRBV5-6
d_call: .
j_call: TRBJ1-1
clone_size: .
cdr3_nt: TGTGCCAGCAGCCGGAGTCCGAACACTGAAGCTTTCTTT
cdr3_aa: CASSRSPNTEAFF

v_call: TRBV9
d_call: TRBD1
j_call: TRBJ2-5
clone_size: .
cdr3_nt: TGTGCCAGCAGGCTGGACAGGTGGGTCCGTGAGACCCAGTACTTC
cdr3_aa: CASRLDRWVRETQYF

v_call: TRBV19
d_call: TRBD2
j_call: TRBJ2-1
clone_size: .
cdr3_nt: TGTGCCAGTAGTATTTGGCCAAGCGGGGGGGATTACAATGAGCAGTTCTTC
cdr3_aa: CASSIWPSGGDYNEQFF

v_call: TRBV7-2
d_call: TRBD2
j_call: TRBJ2-3
clone_size: .
cdr3_nt: TGTGCCAGCAGCTTAGGCTCTTCGGGGGGGATCACAGATACGCAGTATTTT
cdr3_aa: CASSLGSSGGITDTQYF

v_call: TRBV7-9
d_call: .
j_call: TRBJ1-4
clone_size: .
cdr3_nt: TGTGCCAGCAGCTTACAGGGTGGGGCGGATGAAAAACTGTTTTTT
cdr3_aa: CASSLQGGADEKLFF

v_call: TRBV5-4
d_call: .
j_call: TRBJ1-1
clone_size: .
cdr3_nt: TGTGCCAGCAGCTTGGGGACACTGGTGGGCACTGAAGCTTTCTTT
cdr3_aa: CASSLGTLVGTEAFF

v_call: TRBV7-9
d_call: TRBD1
j_call: TRBJ2-7
clone_size: few
cdr3_nt: TGTGCCAGCAGTACAGGGGGAGACTACGAGCAGTACTTC
cdr3_aa: CASSTGGDYEQYF

v_call: TRBV29-1
d_call: .
j_call: TRBJ2-1
clone_size: many
cdr3_nt: TGCAGCGTTGCTCGGGGGAATGAGCAGTTCTTC
cdr3_aa: CSVARGNEQFF

v_call: TRBV28
d_call: .
j_call: TRBJ2-1
clone_size: many
cdr3_nt: TGTGCCAGCAGCACTAGGACAGACCCGCAGTTCTTC
cdr3_aa: CASSTRTDPQFF

v_call: TRBV19
d_call: TRBD2
j_call: TRBJ2-3
clone_size: few
cdr3_nt: TGTGCCAGTAGTATTCCCTTCCGGGGGGGCACAGATACGCAGTATTTT
cdr3_aa: CASSIPFRGGTDTQYF

v_call: TRBV7-2
d_call: TRBD2
j_call: TRBJ2-1
clone_size: .
cdr3_nt: TGTGCCAGCAGCTTAGTCGGCGGGAGCTCCTACAATGAGCAGTTCTTC
cdr3_aa: CASSLVGGSSYNEQFF

v_call: TRBV6-6
d_call: .
j_call: TRBJ1-2
clone_size: many
cdr3_nt: TGTGCCAGCAGTGCCACGACCGGGTCTGGCTACACCTTC
cdr3_aa: CASSATTGSGYTF

v_call: TRBV10-3
d_call: .
j_call: TRBJ2-1
clone_size: many
cdr3_nt: TGTGCCATCAGAGTGGGGGCGAACAATGAGCAGTTCTTC
cdr3_aa: CAIRVGANNEQFF

v_call: TRBV6-5
d_call: .
j_call: TRBJ1-2
clone_size: .
cdr3_nt: TGTGCCAGCAGTTTGGCAGGCTACTATGGCTACACCTTC
cdr3_aa: CASSLAGYYGYTF

v_call: TRBV23-1
d_call: .
j_call: TRBJ1-6
clone_size: .
cdr3_nt: TGCGCCAGCAGTCAGGGGCTTTCCTATAATTCACCCCTCCACTTT
cdr3_aa: CASSQGLSYNSPLHF

v_call: TRBV7-9
d_call: .
j_call: TRBJ2-6
clone_size: once
cdr3_nt: TGTGCCAGCAGCCAGGGTCCTGGGGCCAACGTCCTGACTTTC
cdr3_aa: CASSQGPGANVLTF

v_call: TRBV7-3
d_call: TRBD1
j_call: TRBJ2-5
clone_size: .
cdr3_nt: TGTGCCAGCAGCCTCGGACAGGGGACGGGAGAGACCCAGTACTTC
cdr3_aa: CASSLGQGTGETQYF

v_call: TRBV2
d_call: .
j_call: TRBJ1-1
clone_size: few
cdr3_nt: TGTGCCAGCAGCCAGGGCGAATCTGGGAACACTGAAGCTTTCTTT
cdr3_aa: CASSQGESGNTEAFF

v_call: TRBV11-1
d_call: TRBD2
j_call: TRBJ2-1
clone_size: .
cdr3_nt: TGTGCCAGCAGCCCACGCCGGGCGGGAGGTACATTCTTC
cdr3_aa: CASSPRRAGGTFF

v_call: TRBV5-1
d_call: .
j_call: TRBJ1-1
clone_size: .
cdr3_nt: TGCGCCAGCAGCCCGACGGACAGCGAGAACACTGAAGCTTTCTTT
cdr3_aa: CASSPTDSENTEAFF

v_call: TRBV30
d_call: .
j_call: TRBJ2-3
clone_size: .
cdr3_nt: TGTGCCTGGAGTGACGGACTAACTAGCACAGATACGCAGTATTTT
cdr3_aa: CAWSDGLTSTDTQYF

v_call: TRBV28
d_call: .
j_call: TRBJ1-5
clone_size: .
cdr3_nt: TGTGCCAGTCTCCGGGAACGGCAGCCCCAGCATTTT
cdr3_aa: CASLRERQPQHF

v_call: TRBV13
d_call: .
j_call: TRBJ2-1
clone_size: few
cdr3_nt: TGTGCCAGCAGTCGAGGGAGGCCCGTCTACAATGAGCAGTTCTTC
cdr3_aa: CASSRGRPVYNEQFF

v_call: TRBV6-6
d_call: TRBD2
j_call: TRBJ2-1
clone_size: .
cdr3_nt: TGTGCCAGCAGTAGCGGGAGTGAGATCGATGAGCAGTTCTTC
cdr3_aa: CASSSGSEIDEQFF

v_call: TRBV28
d_call: .
j_call: TRBJ2-1
clone_size: few
cdr3_nt: TGTGCCAGCAGTTCAACCGGAGGATCCTACAATGAGCAGTTCTTC
cdr3_aa: CASSSTGGSYNEQFF

v_call: TRBV5-8
d_call: TRBD2
j_call: TRBJ2-3
clone_size: .
cdr3_nt: TGTGCCAGCAGCTCGGGACTAGCGGGAATCCTCACAGATACGCAGTATTTT
cdr3_aa: CASSSGLAGILTDTQYF

v_call: TRBV30
d_call: TRBD1
j_call: TRBJ2-7
clone_size: once
cdr3_nt: TGTGCCTGGAGTGTACCCGGGACAGGGGGCGAGCAGTACTTC
cdr3_aa: CAWSVPGTGGEQYF

v_call: TRBV11-3
d_call: TRBD1
j_call: TRBJ2-3
clone_size: few
cdr3_nt: TGTGCCAGCAGCCCTGAGGGACAGGGAGCAGATACGCAGTATTTT
cdr3_aa: CASSPEGQGADTQYF

v_call: TRBV29-1
d_call: TRBD2
j_call: TRBJ2-3
clone_size: many
cdr3_nt: TGCAGCGTCGGACTAGCGGGAGGAAACACAGATACGCAGTATTTT
cdr3_aa: CSVGLAGGNTDTQYF

v_call: TRBV11-2
d_call: .
j_call: TRBJ2-7
clone_size: few
cdr3_nt: TGTGCCAGCAGCTTAAGTGATGGAGGATCCTACGAGCAGTACTTC
cdr3_aa: CASSLSDGGSYEQYF

v_call: TRBV6-1
d_call: .
j_call: TRBJ2-4
clone_size: .
cdr3_nt: TGTGCCAGCACTTCGGTCCTCGACATTCAGTACTTC
cdr3_aa: CASTSVLDIQYF

v_call: TRBV5-4
d_call: TRBD1
j_call: TRBJ1-1
clone_size: few
cdr3_nt: TGTGCCAGCAGTAGGGGACAGGGAGGGAACACTGAAGCTTTCTTT
cdr3_aa: CASSRGQGGNTEAFF

v_call: TRBV10-3
d_call: TRBD1
j_call: TRBJ2-7
clone_size: few
cdr3_nt: TGTGCCATCAGCGCGAGGACAGGGGCCTACGAGCAGTACTTC
cdr3_aa: CAISARTGAYEQYF

v_call: TRBV7-2
d_call: .
j_call: TRBJ2-7
clone_size: few
cdr3_nt: TGTGCCAGCAGCTTAGCGCGGGACAGAGCCGAGCAGTACTTC
cdr3_aa: CASSLARDRAEQYF

v_call: TRBV18
d_call: TRBD1
j_call: TRBJ2-7
clone_size: few
cdr3_nt: TGTGCCAGCTCACTCCGGGACAGGGCGGACGAGCAGTACTTC
cdr3_aa: CASSLRDRADEQYF

v_call: TRBV11-3
d_call: .
j_call: TRBJ2-2
clone_size: few
cdr3_nt: TGTGCCAGCAGCTTGGGACAGAACACCGGGGAGCTGTTTTTT
cdr3_aa: CASSLGQNTGELFF

v_call: TRBV29-1
d_call: .
j_call: TRBJ1-1
clone_size: few
cdr3_nt: TGCAGCGTTGTTCGGGGGGGGAGTACTGAAGCTTTCTTT
cdr3_aa: CSVVRGGSTEAFF

v_call: TRBV28
d_call: .
j_call: TRBJ1-6
clone_size: many
cdr3_nt: TGTGCCAACCGGGGACATTATAATTCACCCCTCCACTTT
cdr3_aa: CANRGHYNSPLHF

v_call: TRBV9
d_call: .
j_call: TRBJ1-4
clone_size: few
cdr3_nt: TGTGCCAGCAGCGTAGGGCATCGAGGTGAAAAACTGTTTTTT
cdr3_aa: CASSVGHRGEKLFF

v_call: TRBV2
d_call: TRBD2
j_call: TRBJ2-7
clone_size: .
cdr3_nt: TGTGCCAGCAATAGCGGGAGTTCCTACGAGCAGTACTTC
cdr3_aa: CASNSGSSYEQYF

v_call: TRBV4-1
d_call: .
j_call: TRBJ2-2
clone_size: few
cdr3_nt: TGCGCCAGCAGCCAAGATAGAGGGGGACCTACTCTCCTGTTTTTT
cdr3_aa: CASSQDRGGPTLLFF